This T cell receptor beta chain was identified in a study of blood T cell repertoires in COVID-19. Study-level background: Sites across the United States, Italy and Spain contributed samples from acute and convalescent COVID-19. Nucleic acid was either cDNA or gDNA, and it came from T cells, B-cell-depleted T cells, or PBMCs.

The sample holds one count of this clone. This CDR3 is 12 amino acids long. CDR1 and CDR2 from the germline V gene are ENHRY and SYGVKD. V dropped 2 bases and J dropped 10; count of bases not matched to a gene: 2. Authors' data handling: By means of reference gene primer amplification, nucleated cell counts were estimated. Profiled with immunoSEQ multiplex PCR; TCRdb holds only in-frame clones, not every one. V and J calls and clone size are as listed in that table; D and trimming were resolved from the DNA. The repertoire consists of around 71,000 clones, with more than 65% occurring once and the leading ten covering approximately 27%.

Specimen: peripheral blood. The rearrangement joins TRBV10-3 to TRBJ2-1; 7 bases are shared with TRBD2. This TCR came from a woman of 80 years or more with active or convalescent COVID-19. CDR3 in amino acids: CAISEGGEEQFF. CDR3 DNA sequence: TGTGCCATCAGTGAGGGGGGGGAGGAGCAGTTCTTC.